A single sample gave rise to the 19 T cell receptor beta chains below, sequenced in a study of cytomegalovirus exposure and HLA in healthy donors. Amplification used 60 Vbeta primers and 13 Jbeta primers. Produced via immunoSEQ multiplex PCR; TCRdb's table is partial and in-frame only. The sample contains tens of thousands of clones, about 70% of which appear only once. The sequenced sample consisted of PBMCs. The source is a woman aged 60 to 75 in good health and CMV-seropositive.

The V gene is TRBV5-6, the J gene TRBJ1-6, with D maybe TRBD1 (6 bases). This CDR3 spans 15 amino acids. The germline V and J ends were trimmed by 4 bases and 7 bases, with 15 bases remaining between them. CDR1 and CDR2 (germline): SGHDT, YYEEEE. CDR3: CASSRPVQGNSPLHF. The DNA for the CDR3 is TGTGCCAGCAGCCGCCCAGTACAGGGAAATTCACCCCTCCACTTT.

J is TRBJ1-4 and V is TRBV7-9; 9 bases agree with TRBD1. Trimming cost V 5 bases and J 8 bases; bases outside gene matches: 9. Germline-derived CDR1 and CDR2 are SEHNR and FQNEAQ (reference sequence). The CDR3 length is 15 residues. DNA of the CDR3: TGTGCCAGCAGCCCACAGGGGGCTAGCGGGGAAAAACTGTTTTTT. Residues: CASSPQGASGEKLFF.

The gene calls are TRBV19 and TRBJ1-5; D is possibly TRBD1 (6 bases). The CDR3 is 14 amino acids. Germline V gives CDR1 LNHDA, CDR2 SQIVND (reference sequence). V dropped 0 bases and J dropped 9 bases, with 12 bases sitting between them. The CDR3 sequence: CASSIDLGQPPQHF. CDR3 nucleotides: TGTGCCAGTAGTATAGATCTCGGACAGCCGCCCCAGCATTTT.

This clone was counted only a few times. The chain combines TRBV28 with TRBJ2-7, with 9 bases that match TRBD2. V shed 5 bases and J 6 bases; nucleotides not matched to a gene: 5. Germline CDR1 MDHEN, CDR2 SYDVKM. The CDR3 extends over 13 amino acids. The CDR3 DNA reads TGTGCCAGCAGTCAAATGCGGGGGGGCGAGCAGTACTTC. Translated, it gives CASSQMRGGEQYF.

This clone has only one observation. The chain combines TRBV19 with TRBJ2-1; maybe TRBD2 (5 bases). Per the germline V gene, CDR1 is LNHDA and CDR2 is SQIVND (reference sequence). The V end lost 5 bases, the J end lost 13 bases, and 18 bases lay between the germline ends. The CDR3 loop spans 13 amino acids. CDR3 amino acids: CASSSSSTRGQFF. CDR3 DNA: TGTGCCAGTAGTTCAAGCAGCACTAGAGGCCAGTTCTTC.

The V gene is TRBV5-1, the J gene TRBJ1-2; D gene unclear. CDR1 SGHRS and CDR2 YFSETQ come from the germline V gene. Trimming stripped 0 bases from V and 2 bases from J, with 11 bases between. The CDR3 covers 15 residues. CDR3 in DNA: TGCGCCAGCAGCTTGGCAGGAGGAGTAAACTATGGCTACACCTTC. This translates into CASSLAGGVNYGYTF.

This clone was counted a few times. This chain links TRBV4-3 with TRBJ1-1; TRBD1 aligns across 10 bases. Trimming took 1 base from V and 7 from J; bases not matched to a gene: 3. The CDR3 runs 14 residues. CDR1 is LGHNA, CDR2 YSLEER, per germline. The DNA for the CDR3 is TGCGCCAGCAGCCAAGGGACAGGGGGTAGTGAAGCTTTCTTT. Translating it yields CASSQGTGGSEAFF.

CDR3 sequence: CASSLWPSTYQETQYF. DNA of the CDR3: TGTGCCAGCAGCTTATGGCCTAGTACCTATCAGGAGACCCAGTACTTC. The rearrangement uses TRBV7-2 and TRBJ2-5; D unresolved. The CDR3 runs 16 residues. In germline, CDR1 is SGHTA, CDR2 FQGNSA. Trimming removed 2 bases at V and 5 bases at J, with 18 bases between.

This CDR3 is CASSESPGTGQTEAFF. DNA for the CDR3: TGTGCCAGCAGTGAATCGCCCGGGACAGGCCAAACTGAAGCTTTCTTT. The chain combines TRBV6-4 with TRBJ1-1, with TRBD1 matching over 8 bases. Germline V gives CDR1 MRHNA, CDR2 SNTAGT. This CDR3 spans 16 amino acids. With V trimmed by 3 bases and J by 5 bases, 11 bases remained unmatched.

This chain connects TRBV10-3 to TRBJ2-7; TRBD2 is a possible D gene (7 bases). Looked up from germline, CDR1 is ENHRY and CDR2 is SYGVKD. The CDR3 extends over 13 amino acids. The CDR3 protein is CAVEGGDTYEQYF. CDR3 DNA: TGTGCGGTGGAGGGGGGGGACACCTACGAGCAGTACTTC.

This chain uses TRBV6-5 with TRBJ1-4, with 8 bases matching TRBD1. CDR3 length: 14 residues. J gave up 8 bases and V 5 bases, and 7 bases lay outside the gene matches. Germline CDR1 MNHEY, CDR2 SVGAGI. This CDR3 reads CASSPGQGGEKLFF. DNA for the CDR3: TGTGCCAGCAGTCCCGGACAGGGAGGGGAAAAACTGTTTTTT.

The chain uses TRBV6-1 and TRBJ2-3; 7 nucleotides agree with TRBD2. The germline V gene encodes CDR1 MNHNS and CDR2 SASEGT. The CDR3 is 14 residues long. V gave up 7 bases and J gave up 5 bases; unmatched junction bases: 9. As DNA, the CDR3 is TGTGCCAGCAAAGAAGGGGAGGGAAGAGATACGCAGTATTTT. This codes for CASKEGEGRDTQYF.

The chain carries TRBV4-2 and TRBJ2-7, with D possibly matching TRBD1 (6 bases). The ends were cut back, 1 base at V and 4 bases at J, with 20 bases in the middle. This CDR3 has 17 residues. The germline gives CDR1 LGHNA, CDR2 YNFKEQ. The DNA of the CDR3 is TGTGCCAGCAGCCAAGGGCTTAGACAGGATTTCGGGTACGAGCAGTACTTC. It specifies CASSQGLRQDFGYEQYF.

This chain joins TRBV11-2 and TRBJ2-1; D possibly corresponds to TRBD1 (6 bases). Germline V lookup: CDR1 SGHAT, CDR2 FQNNGV. V was cut by 5 bases and J by 4 bases, with 15 bases left in between. CDR3 length: 15 residues. CDR3 sequence (DNA): TGTGCCAGCAGCACCCTCAGGGGAAAGTACAATGAGCAGTTCTTC. Translation gives CASSTLRGKYNEQFF.

With regard to this clone: The CDR3 does not end in the conserved phenylalanine or tryptophan, so this is likely a read error. This chain joins TRBV2 and TRBJ1-1; the D gene is possibly TRBD1 (5 bases). The CDR3 length is 15 residues. Germline loops: CDR1 SNHLY, CDR2 FYNNEI. Trimming left V 5 bases short and J 4 bases short, with 17 bases between. Here the CDR3 DNA reads TGTGCCAGCAGTCCTTGGGGGGAGAGGGGCACTGAAGCTTTCCTT. Amino acid sequence: CASSPWGERGTEAFL.

The chain combines TRBV7-2 with TRBJ1-1; unclear D gene. V lost 5 bases and J lost 1, with 17 bases in between. The CDR3 is 16 residues long. Germline V lookup: CDR1 SGHTA, CDR2 FQGNSA. The CDR3 sequence is CASSLQPGLGNTEAFF. Written as DNA, the CDR3 is TGTGCCAGCAGCCTACAACCCGGCCTAGGGAACACTGAAGCTTTCTTT.

The sample holds a few counts of this clone. The chain links TRBV5-6 to TRBJ2-7; TRBD2 is a possible D gene (6 bases). In germline, CDR1 is SGHDT, CDR2 YYEEEE. V lost 3 bases and J lost 6, with 7 bases in between. This CDR3 spans 11 amino acids. The CDR3 sequence is CASSYGGEQYF. In DNA, the CDR3 is TGTGCCAGCAGCTACGGGGGCGAGCAGTACTTC.

The gene calls are TRBV18 and TRBJ1-5; tentatively, D is TRBD1 (5 bases). CDR3 length: 15 amino acids. Germline-derived CDR1 and CDR2 are KGHSH and LQKENI. The V end was cut by 3 bases, the J end by 3 bases, with 12 bases between. CDR3 sequence (DNA): TGTGCCAGCTCACCCCAGGGTACCTCCAATCAGCCCCAGCATTTT. Translating it yields CASSPQGTSNQPQHF.

The chain is built from TRBV6-6 and TRBJ1-1; 7 nucleotides agree with TRBD1. J lost 11 bases, V lost 5 bases, and 11 bases had no gene match. Germline-derived CDR1 and CDR2 are MNHNY and SVGAGI (reference sequence). The CDR3 is 13 amino acids. The CDR3 sequence is CASSPQPDRVAFF. CDR3 nucleotide sequence: TGTGCCAGCAGTCCTCAACCCGACAGGGTGGCTTTCTTT.